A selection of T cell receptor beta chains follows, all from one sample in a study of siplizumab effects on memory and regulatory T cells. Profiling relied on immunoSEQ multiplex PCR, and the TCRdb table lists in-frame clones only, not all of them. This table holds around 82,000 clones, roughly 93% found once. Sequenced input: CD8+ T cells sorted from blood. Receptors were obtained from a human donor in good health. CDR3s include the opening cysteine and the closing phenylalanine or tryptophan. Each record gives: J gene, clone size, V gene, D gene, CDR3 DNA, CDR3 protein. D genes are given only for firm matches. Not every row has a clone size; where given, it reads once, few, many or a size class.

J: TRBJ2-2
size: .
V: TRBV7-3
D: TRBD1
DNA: TGTGCCAGCAGCTTAAATGGGACAGGGTACGGGGAGCTGTTTTTT
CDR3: CASSLNGTGYGELFF

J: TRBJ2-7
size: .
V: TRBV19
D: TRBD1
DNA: TGTGCCAGTAGTTCCTCGACAGGGGGCCACGAGCAGTACTTC
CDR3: CASSSSTGGHEQYF

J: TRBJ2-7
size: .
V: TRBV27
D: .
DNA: TGTGCCAGCAGTTTATCCACAGGGTCCGAGCAGTACTTC
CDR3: CASSLSTGSEQYF

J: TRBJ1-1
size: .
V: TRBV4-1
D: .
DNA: TGCGCCAGCAGCCCCCTCCCCGGACAGACCAGTGAAGCTTTCTTT
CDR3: CASSPLPGQTSEAFF

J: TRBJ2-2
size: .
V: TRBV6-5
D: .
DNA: TGTGCCAGCAGTTATTGGGACACCGGGGAGCTGTTTTTT
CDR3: CASSYWDTGELFF

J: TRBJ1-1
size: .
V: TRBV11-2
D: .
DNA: TGTGCCAGCAGTCAAAACCCGGGTGTCACTGAAGCTTTCTTT
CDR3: CASSQNPGVTEAFF

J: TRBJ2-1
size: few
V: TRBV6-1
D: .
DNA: TGTGCCAGCAGTGACCCCGGCAATGAGCAGTTCTTC
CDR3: CASSDPGNEQFF

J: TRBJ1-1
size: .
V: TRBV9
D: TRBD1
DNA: TGTGCCAGCAGCGACTCCGGGACAGGGGTCACTGAAGCTTTCTTT
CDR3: CASSDSGTGVTEAFF

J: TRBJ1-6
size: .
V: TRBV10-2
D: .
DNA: TGCGCCAGCAGTGGGGCGGCTGGCTATAATTCACCCCTCCACTTT
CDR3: CASSGAAGYNSPLHF

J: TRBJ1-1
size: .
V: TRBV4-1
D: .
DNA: TGCGCCAGCAGCCAAGGGGCAGGTGAAGCTTTCTTT
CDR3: CASSQGAGEAFF

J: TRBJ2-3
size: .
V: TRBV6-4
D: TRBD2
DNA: TGTGCCAGCAGTAAGCCTCTAGCGGGGGGCCCAGATACGCAGTATTTT
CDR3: CASSKPLAGGPDTQYF

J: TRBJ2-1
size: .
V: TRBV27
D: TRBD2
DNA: TGTGCCAGCAGTTTAACTAGCGGGTCAGGAGAGCAGTTCTTC
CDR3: CASSLTSGSGEQFF

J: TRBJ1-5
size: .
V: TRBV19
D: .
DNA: TGTGCCAGTAGTACCGTGTCCAATCAGCCCCAGCATTTT
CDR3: CASSTVSNQPQHF

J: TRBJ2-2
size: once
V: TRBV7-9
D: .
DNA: TGTGCCAGCAGCTTTGGAGGGGCTCCCACCGGGGAGCTGTTTTTT
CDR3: CASSFGGAPTGELFF

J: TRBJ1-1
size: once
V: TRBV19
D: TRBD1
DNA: TGTGCCACCACACGGCCCCGGCAGGGGGATTACACTGAAGCTTTCTTT
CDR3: CATTRPRQGDYTEAFF

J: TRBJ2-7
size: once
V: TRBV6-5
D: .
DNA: TGTGCCAGCAGTTACGGGCAGTCTTACGAGCAGTACTTC
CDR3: CASSYGQSYEQYF

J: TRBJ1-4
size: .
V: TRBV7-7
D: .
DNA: TGTGCCAGCAGCTTGGGCGACGGAGCAACTAATGAAAAACTGTTTTTT
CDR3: CASSLGDGATNEKLFF

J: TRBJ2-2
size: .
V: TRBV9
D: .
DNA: TGTGCCAGCAGCGTAGGGGCTAGTTTTCCCGGGGAGCTGTTTTTT
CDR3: CASSVGASFPGELFF

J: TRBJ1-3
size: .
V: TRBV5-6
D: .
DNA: TGTGCCAGCAGCGATCCGGATTTTGGAAACACCATATATTTT
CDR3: CASSDPDFGNTIYF

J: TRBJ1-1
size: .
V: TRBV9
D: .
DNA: TGTGCCAGCAGCGGCCCCGGGGGGGGGAAAGCTTTCTTT
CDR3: CASSGPGGGKAFF

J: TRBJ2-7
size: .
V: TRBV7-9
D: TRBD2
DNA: TGTGCCAGCAGCCCCCCCCTAGCGGGGGGGTCTCACGAGCAGTACTTC
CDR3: CASSPPLAGGSHEQYF

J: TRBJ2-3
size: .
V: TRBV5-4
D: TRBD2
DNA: TGTGCCAGCACCGTTAGCGGGGGGGCCCCAGATACGCAGTATTTT
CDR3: CASTVSGGAPDTQYF

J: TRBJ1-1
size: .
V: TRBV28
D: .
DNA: TGTGCCTGGGGACCCGGAGGTGGTACTGAAGCTTTCTTT
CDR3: CAWGPGGGTEAFF

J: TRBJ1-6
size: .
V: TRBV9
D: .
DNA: TGTGCCAGCTCCTCGGGAACTGGAGGGAATTCACCCCTCCACTTT
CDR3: CASSSGTGGNSPLHF

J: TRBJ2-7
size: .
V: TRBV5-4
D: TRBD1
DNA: TGTGCCAGCAGCGGGGGAACAGGGGGTATCTACGAGCAGTACTTC
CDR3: CASSGGTGGIYEQYF

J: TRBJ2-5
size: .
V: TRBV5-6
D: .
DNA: TGTGCCAGCAGCCCACCGGGGGAAGGGGAGACCCAGTACTTC
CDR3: CASSPPGEGETQYF

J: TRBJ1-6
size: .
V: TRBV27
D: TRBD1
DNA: TGTGCCAGCAGTCCTACAGGGGCCCCAATCACCCTCCACTTT
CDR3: CASSPTGAPITLHF

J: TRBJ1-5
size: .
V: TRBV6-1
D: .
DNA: TGTGCCAGCAGGGGATTATGGGGGAGTGGTCAGCCCCAGCATTTT
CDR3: CASRGLWGSGQPQHF

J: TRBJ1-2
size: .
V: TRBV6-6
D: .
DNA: TGTGCCAGCAGTTCCTTTATACAGGGTACCTTCTATGGCTACACCTTC
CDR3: CASSSFIQGTFYGYTF

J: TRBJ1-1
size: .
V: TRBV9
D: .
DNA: TGTGCCAGCAGCGCGGACGGGGGGGGCGCGGACACTGAAGCTTTCTTT
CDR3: CASSADGGGADTEAFF

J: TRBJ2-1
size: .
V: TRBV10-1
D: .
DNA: TGCGCCAGCAGTGGGGGACACCCGGTGGATGAGCAGTTCTTC
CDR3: CASSGGHPVDEQFF

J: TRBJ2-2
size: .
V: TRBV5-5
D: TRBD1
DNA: TGTGCCAGCAGCCTGACAGGGTCGAACACCGGGGAGCTGTTTTTT
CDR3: CASSLTGSNTGELFF

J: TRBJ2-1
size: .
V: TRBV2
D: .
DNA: TGTGCCAGCGGACAGTCCATAGTTGTTTACAATGAGCAGTTCTTC
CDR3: CASGQSIVVYNEQFF

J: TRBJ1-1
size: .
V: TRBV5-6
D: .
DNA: TGTGCCAGCGGGTACAGGGACACTGAAGCTTTCTTT
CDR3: CASGYRDTEAFF

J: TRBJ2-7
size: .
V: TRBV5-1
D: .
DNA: TGCGCCAGCAGCTCTACCGGGACTCCCTCCTACGAGCAGTACTTC
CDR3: CASSSTGTPSYEQYF

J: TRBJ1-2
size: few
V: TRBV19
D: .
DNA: TGTGCCTCATCCGGGGGCTGGGGAGAAAACACCTTC
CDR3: CASSGGWGENTF

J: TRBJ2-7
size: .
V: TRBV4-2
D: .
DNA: TGTGCCAGCAGCCAAGATAGCCACGAGCAGTACTTC
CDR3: CASSQDSHEQYF

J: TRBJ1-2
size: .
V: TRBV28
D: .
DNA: TGTGCCAGCAGTTATCCGGACAGAGAGCACCAGGGCTATGGCTACACCTTC
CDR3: CASSYPDREHQGYGYTF

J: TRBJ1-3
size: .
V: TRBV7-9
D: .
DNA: TGTGCCAGCAGACCGGGCCCGGAGGGGTACACCATATATTTT
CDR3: CASRPGPEGYTIYF

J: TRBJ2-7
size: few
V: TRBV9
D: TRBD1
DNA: TGTGCCAGCAGCGTAGCTGGCAGGGGGACCGAGCAGTACTTC
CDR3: CASSVAGRGTEQYF

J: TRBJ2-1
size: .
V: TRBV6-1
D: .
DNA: TGTGCCAGCAGTGAAGTCCAGCTTGAGCAGTTCTTC
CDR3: CASSEVQLEQFF

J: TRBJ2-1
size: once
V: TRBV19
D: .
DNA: TGTGCCAGTAGTATGGGCCCCCCCTCGTACAATGAGCAGTTCTTC
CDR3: CASSMGPPSYNEQFF

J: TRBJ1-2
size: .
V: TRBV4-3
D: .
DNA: TGCGCCAGCAGCCAGGATATAGCGGGAAGTGGAGGCTACACCTTC
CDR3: CASSQDIAGSGGYTF

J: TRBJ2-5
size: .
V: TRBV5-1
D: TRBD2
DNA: TGCGCCAGCAGCATAACTAGCGGGGGGGCCTCAGAGACCCAGTACTTC
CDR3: CASSITSGGASETQYF

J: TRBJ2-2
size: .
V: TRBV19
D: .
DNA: TGTGCCAGTACTATAGGCGGCCGGGGAACCGGGGAGCTGTTTTTT
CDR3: CASTIGGRGTGELFF

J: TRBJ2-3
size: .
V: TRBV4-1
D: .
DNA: TGCGCCAGCAGCCAAGATTTAGGTGGGGGGGCCACAGATACGCAGTATTTT
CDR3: CASSQDLGGGATDTQYF

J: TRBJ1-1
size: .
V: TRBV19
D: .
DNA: TGTGCCAGTAGTATAGGGGGCATGAACACTGAAGCTTTCTTT
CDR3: CASSIGGMNTEAFF

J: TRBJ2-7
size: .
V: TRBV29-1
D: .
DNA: TGCAGCGTTGGCGTGTCCGGATACGAGCAGTACTTC
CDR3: CSVGVSGYEQYF

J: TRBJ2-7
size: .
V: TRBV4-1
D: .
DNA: TGCGCCAGCAGCCAAGCCCCTTTCCGGACAGATAGCTACGAGCAGTACTTC
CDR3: CASSQAPFRTDSYEQYF

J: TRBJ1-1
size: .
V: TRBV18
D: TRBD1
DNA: TGTGCCAGCTCAACGGCCGGGACAGGGAACACTGAAGCTTTCTTT
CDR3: CASSTAGTGNTEAFF

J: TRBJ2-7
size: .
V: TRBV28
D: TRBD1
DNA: TGTGCCAGCAGTTTAGGTTCCGGGACAGCAGCCTACGAGCAGTACTTC
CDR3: CASSLGSGTAAYEQYF

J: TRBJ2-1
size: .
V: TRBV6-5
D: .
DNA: TGTGCCAGCAGCCTCAGGGGGGATTACAATGAGCAGTTCTTC
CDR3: CASSLRGDYNEQFF

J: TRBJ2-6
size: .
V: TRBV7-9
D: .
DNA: TGTGCCAGCAGCGGATGGGAGTCTGGGGCCAACGTCCTGACTTTC
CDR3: CASSGWESGANVLTF

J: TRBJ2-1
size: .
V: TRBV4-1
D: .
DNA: TGCGCCAGCAGCCAGGGGGGCGCCTACAATGAGCAGTTCTTC
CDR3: CASSQGGAYNEQFF

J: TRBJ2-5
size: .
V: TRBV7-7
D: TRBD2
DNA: TGTGCCAGCAGCAACCGGACTAGCCCCCAGTACTTC
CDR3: CASSNRTSPQYF

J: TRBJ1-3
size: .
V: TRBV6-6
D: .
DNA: TGTGCCAGCGAGACCATCTCTGGAAACACCATATATTTT
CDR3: CASETISGNTIYF

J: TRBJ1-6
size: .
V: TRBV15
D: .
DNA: TGTGCCACCAGCAGCGGAAGGAGCTCCTATAATTCACCCCTCCACTTT
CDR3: CATSSGRSSYNSPLHF